The 31 T cell receptor beta chains below were found in one sample sequenced in a study of T cells expressing NK-cell markers. TCRdb reprocessed the 5' RACE reads and keeps a single row for each CDR3 protein, giving no DNA. This table holds about 430,000 distinct CDR3 sequences. Sequencing was done on a sample of blood T cells: a sorted CD56 or NKG2C T cell subset, CD4+ or CD8+ T cells, or bulk PBMC T cells (not recorded which). Receptors originate from a woman between 45 and 60 years old in good health.

This chain's CDR3 is CASSPQRYQETQYF. The chain employs TRBV6-5 and TRBJ2-5. The CDR3 is 14 amino acids. In germline, CDR1 is MNHEY, CDR2 SVGAGI.

The chain carries TRBV3-1 and TRBJ1-1; without DNA, the TCRdb call of TRBD1 cannot be checked. Germline lookup yields CDR1 LGHDT and CDR2 YNNKEL (reference sequence). This CDR3 region has 15 residues. Here the CDR3 reads CASRQAGRMNTEAFF.

The chain uses TRBV5-1 and TRBJ2-1; TCRdb gives TRBD2 as the D gene, but with no DNA this cannot be confirmed. The length of the CDR3 is 16 residues. The germline V gene has CDR1 SGHRS and CDR2 YFSETQ. CDR3 sequence: CASSYASSGRGNEQFF. Drawing the rest from reference TRBV5-1 and TRBJ2-1, the complete variable domain is KAGVTQTPRYLIKTRGQQVTLSCSPISGHRSVSWYQQTPGQGLQFLFEYFSETQRNKGNFPGRFSGRQFSNSRSEMNVSTLELGDSALYLCASSYASSGRGNEQFFGPGTRLTVL.

The CDR3 spells CASSYSKGLAQFNEQFF. The chain employs TRBV6-5 and TRBJ2-1; TCRdb gives TRBD2 as the D gene, but with no DNA this cannot be confirmed. The CDR3 covers 17 residues. The V gene's germline CDR1 is MNHEY and CDR2 SVGAGI.

The rearrangement uses TRBV6-1 and TRBJ1-2; TCRdb calls TRBD1, which cannot be checked without DNA. This CDR3 has 11 amino acids. Germline V lookup: CDR1 MNHNS, CDR2 SASEGT. CDR3 region: CASSPDRRYTF.

The chain employs TRBV29-1 and TRBJ1-2. The CDR3 is made up of 13 amino acids. Germline CDR1 and CDR2: SQVTM and ANQGSEA. The CDR3 region is CSVVAGIDYGYTF.

The genes are TRBV27 and TRBJ2-3; there is no DNA to check the TCRdb D call of TRBD2. This CDR3 is 16 amino acids long. Per the germline V gene, CDR1 is MNHEY and CDR2 is SMNVEV (reference sequence). CDR3 amino acids: CASRAGGLLGTDTQYF.

This chain links TRBV10-3 with TRBJ2-7. Germline-derived CDR1 and CDR2 are ENHRY and SYGVKD. This CDR3 region has 12 residues. The CDR3: CAAKDTAYEQYF.

The V call is TRBV29-1, the J call TRBJ1-1; without DNA, the TCRdb call of TRBD1 cannot be checked. CDR1 and CDR2 (germline): SQVTM, ANQGSEA. The CDR3 length is 17 residues. CDR3 sequence: CSVAPNRGVWSHTEAFF.

This chain joins TRBV12-3 or TRBV12-4 and TRBJ2-5. CDR3 size: 16 residues. CDR3: CASSFGGRSVQETQYF.

The chain combines TRBV6-1 with TRBJ2-7; TCRdb outputs TRBD1, but without DNA this stays unchecked. Germline CDR1 is MNHNS and CDR2 is SASEGT. This CDR3 is 15 amino acids long. CDR3 region: CASSETTWTDYEQYF.

V and J are TRBV24-1 and TRBJ2-3; TCRdb indicates TRBD1, and absent DNA this call remains unverified. CDR1 is KGHDR and CDR2 is SFDVKD in the germline V gene. The CDR3 covers 15 residues. CDR3: CATSDPGPTTDTQYF.

V is TRBV20-1 and J is TRBJ2-6. The CDR3 covers 14 residues. The V gene's germline CDR1 is DFQATT and CDR2 SNEGSKA (reference sequence). CDR3 protein: CSARVGTRVNVLTF.

V usage is TRBV12-5 and J usage is TRBJ1-2; TCRdb's assignment of TRBD1 cannot be checked, as there is no DNA. Germline CDR1 LGHNT, CDR2 FRNRAP. The CDR3 consists of 14 residues. The CDR3 loop is CASGSNPGVYGYTF.

The V gene is TRBV18, the J gene TRBJ2-7; TCRdb returns TRBD2, unconfirmable since there is no DNA. Per germline, CDR1 KGHSH and CDR2 LQKENI. The CDR3 has 16 residues. Here the CDR3 reads CASSPLLAGAINEQYF.

The gene calls are TRBV10-3 and TRBJ2-5; TCRdb names TRBD2, which stays unverified in the absence of DNA. Germline V gene data show CDR1 as ENHRY and CDR2 as SYGVKD. The CDR3 is 15 amino acids. The CDR3 loop reads CAISSGLKSGETQYF.

This chain connects TRBV4-2 to TRBJ2-1; TCRdb reports TRBD2, a call that lacks DNA to check it against. CDR3 size: 14 residues. Germline V CDR1 and CDR2: LGHNA, YNFKEQ. This CDR3 is CASSPSGRAGEQFF.

The rearrangement links TRBV12-3 or TRBV12-4 to TRBJ2-4; there is no DNA to check the TCRdb D call of TRBD2. This CDR3 comprises 13 residues. CDR3 amino acids: CASSREPGLVEYF.

This chain uses TRBV10-3 with TRBJ1-2. The germline V gene has CDR1 ENHRY and CDR2 SYGVKD. The CDR3 extends over 14 amino acids. The CDR3 loop is CAISDKGPGYGYTF.

V is TRBV7-2 and J is TRBJ1-5. Germline values: CDR1 SGHTA, CDR2 FQGNSA. This CDR3 is built from 13 residues. The CDR3 sequence is CASSFILDQPQHF.

V gene TRBV29-1 combines with J gene TRBJ1-2; there is no DNA to check the TCRdb D call of TRBD1. Germline V gene lookup returns CDR1 SQVTM and CDR2 ANQGSEA. This CDR3 has 14 amino acids. CDR3 residues: CSVGLRQANYGYTF.

The chain employs TRBV4-1 and TRBJ1-6; no DNA is available, so the TRBD1 call from TCRdb remains unchecked. The CDR3 runs to 18 residues. CDR1 and CDR2 (germline): MGHRA, YSYEKL. CDR3 protein: CASSQDGQGHLFGSPLHF.

The J gene is TRBJ1-5, the V gene TRBV14; the TRBD1 assignment by TCRdb is unverifiable without DNA. This CDR3 comprises 14 residues. The V gene's germline CDR1 is SGHDN and CDR2 FVKESK. The CDR3 sequence: CASSRQGENQPQHF. Drawing the rest from reference TRBV14 and TRBJ1-5, the complete variable domain is EAGVTQFPSHSVIEKGQTVTLRCDPISGHDNLYWYRRVMGKEIKFLLHFVKESKQDESGMPNNRFLAERTGGTYSTLKVQPAELEDSGVYFCASSRQGENQPQHFGDGTRLSIL.

V usage is TRBV5-6 and J usage is TRBJ1-5; the TCRdb call, TRBD1, lacks DNA for checking. Germline V lookup: CDR1 SGHDT, CDR2 YYEEEE. The CDR3 covers 16 residues. CDR3 region: CASSSAQGQGNQPQHF.

V gene TRBV20-1 combines with J gene TRBJ1-5; TCRdb names TRBD1, which stays unverified in the absence of DNA. Germline lookup yields CDR1 DFQATT and CDR2 SNEGSKA (reference sequence). This CDR3 spans 15 amino acids. Here the CDR3 reads CSAAQGSNSNQPQHF.

This chain's CDR3 is CSVQATLNTEAFF. The J gene is TRBJ1-1, the V gene TRBV29-1. This CDR3 is 13 amino acids long. Germline CDR1 is SQVTM and CDR2 is ANQGSEA.

The V gene is TRBV12-3 or TRBV12-4, the J gene TRBJ1-2; TCRdb indicates TRBD1, and absent DNA this call remains unverified. The length of the CDR3 is 16 residues. The CDR3 reads CASSFGRAGTKDGYTF.

The chain is built from TRBV11-2 and TRBJ1-3. The CDR3 runs to 14 residues. Germline V gene lookup returns CDR1 SGHAT and CDR2 FQNNGV. This chain's CDR3 is CASSLTRSGNTIYF.

This chain connects TRBV27 to TRBJ2-7; TCRdb proposes TRBD1, but this gene call is untestable without DNA. The CDR3 loop spans 14 amino acids. Germline values: CDR1 MNHEY, CDR2 SMNVEV (reference sequence). CDR3 loop: CASSPWQRTYEQYF.

The genes are TRBV15 and TRBJ2-3; no DNA is available, so the TRBD2 call from TCRdb remains unchecked. The CDR3 is 16 amino acids. Germline CDR1 LNHNV, CDR2 YYDKDF (reference sequence). The CDR3 sequence is CATSRELAGFTDTQYF.

V and J are TRBV3-1 and TRBJ1-5; as DNA is missing, the TRBD1 call by TCRdb cannot be tested. CDR3 length: 15 residues. CDR1 and CDR2 (germline): LGHDT, YNNKEL (reference sequence). The CDR3 spells CASSATGARNQPQHF.